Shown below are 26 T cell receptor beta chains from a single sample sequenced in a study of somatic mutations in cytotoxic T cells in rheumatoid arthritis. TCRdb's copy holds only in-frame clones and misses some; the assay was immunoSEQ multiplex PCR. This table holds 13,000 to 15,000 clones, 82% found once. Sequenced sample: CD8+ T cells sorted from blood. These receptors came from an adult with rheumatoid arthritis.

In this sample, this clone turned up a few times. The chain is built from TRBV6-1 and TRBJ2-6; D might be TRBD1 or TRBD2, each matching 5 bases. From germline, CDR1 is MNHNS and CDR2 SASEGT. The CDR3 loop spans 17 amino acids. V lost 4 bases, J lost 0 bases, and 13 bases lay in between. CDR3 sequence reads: CASSAPGPSSGANVLTF. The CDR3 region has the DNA TGTGCCAGCAGTGCCCCGGGACCTAGCTCTGGGGCCAACGTCCTGACTTTC.

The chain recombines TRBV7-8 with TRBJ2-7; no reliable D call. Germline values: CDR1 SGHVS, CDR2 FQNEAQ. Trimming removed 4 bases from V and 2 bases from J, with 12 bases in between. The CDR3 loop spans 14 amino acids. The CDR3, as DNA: TGTGCCAGCAGCTCCGGTGCAGCTGCCTACGAGCAGTACTTC. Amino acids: CASSSGAAAYEQYF.

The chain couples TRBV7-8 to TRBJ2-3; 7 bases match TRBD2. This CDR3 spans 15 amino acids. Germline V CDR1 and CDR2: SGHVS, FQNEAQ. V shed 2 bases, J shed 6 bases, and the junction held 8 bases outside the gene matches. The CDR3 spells CASSLRGGSRDTQYF. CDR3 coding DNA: TGTGCCAGCAGCTTAAGGGGCGGGAGTAGGGATACGCAGTATTTT.

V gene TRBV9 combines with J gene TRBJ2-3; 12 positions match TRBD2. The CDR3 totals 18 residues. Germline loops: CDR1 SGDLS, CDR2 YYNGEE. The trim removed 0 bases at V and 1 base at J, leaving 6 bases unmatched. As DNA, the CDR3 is TGTGCCAGCAGCGTAGTAGCTAGCGGGGGGGCCGGCACAGATACGCAGTATTTT. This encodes CASSVVASGGAGTDTQYF.

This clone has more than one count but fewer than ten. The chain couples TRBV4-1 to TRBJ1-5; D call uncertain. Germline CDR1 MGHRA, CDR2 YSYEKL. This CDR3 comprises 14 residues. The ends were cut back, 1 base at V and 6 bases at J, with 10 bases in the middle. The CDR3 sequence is CASSQGGTGQPQHF. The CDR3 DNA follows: TGCGCCAGCAGCCAAGGCGGCACCGGTCAGCCCCAGCATTTT.

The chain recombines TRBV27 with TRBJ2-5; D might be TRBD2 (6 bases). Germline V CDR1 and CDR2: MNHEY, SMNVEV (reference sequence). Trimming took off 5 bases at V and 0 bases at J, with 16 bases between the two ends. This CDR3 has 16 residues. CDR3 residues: CASSPRFGRYQETQYF. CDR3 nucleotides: TGTGCCAGCAGTCCACGGTTTGGGAGGTACCAAGAGACCCAGTACTTC.

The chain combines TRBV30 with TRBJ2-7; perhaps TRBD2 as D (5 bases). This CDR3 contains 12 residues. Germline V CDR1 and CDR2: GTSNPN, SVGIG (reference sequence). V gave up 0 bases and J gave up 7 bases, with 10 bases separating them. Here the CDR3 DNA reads TGTGCCTGGAGTGTAGCGGTGGCAGAGCAGTACTTC. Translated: CAWSVAVAEQYF. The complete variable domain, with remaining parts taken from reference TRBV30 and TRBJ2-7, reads SQTIHQWPATLVQPVGSPLSLECTVEGTSNPNLYWYRQAAGRGLQLLFYSVGIGQISSEVPQNLSASRPQDRQFILSSKKLLLSDSGFYLCAWSVAVAEQYFGPGTRLTVT.

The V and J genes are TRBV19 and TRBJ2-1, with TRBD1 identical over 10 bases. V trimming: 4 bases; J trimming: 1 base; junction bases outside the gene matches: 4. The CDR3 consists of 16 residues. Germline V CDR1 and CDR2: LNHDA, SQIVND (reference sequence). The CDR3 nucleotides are TGTGCCAGTAGTAGGACAGGGGGTGCTTCCTACAATGAGCAGTTCTTC. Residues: CASSRTGGASYNEQFF.

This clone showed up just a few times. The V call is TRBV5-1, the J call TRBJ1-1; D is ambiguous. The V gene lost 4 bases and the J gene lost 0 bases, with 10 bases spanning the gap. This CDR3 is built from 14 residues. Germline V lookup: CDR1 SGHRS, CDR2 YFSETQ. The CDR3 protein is CASSPTTMNTEAFF. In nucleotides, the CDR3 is TGCGCCAGCAGCCCGACAACCATGAACACTGAAGCTTTCTTT.

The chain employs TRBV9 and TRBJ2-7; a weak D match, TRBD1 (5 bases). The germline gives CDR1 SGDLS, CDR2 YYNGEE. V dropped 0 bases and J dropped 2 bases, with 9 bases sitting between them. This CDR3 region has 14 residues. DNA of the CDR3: TGTGCCAGCAGCGTAGCCAGGGTAACCTACGAGCAGTACTTC. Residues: CASSVARVTYEQYF.

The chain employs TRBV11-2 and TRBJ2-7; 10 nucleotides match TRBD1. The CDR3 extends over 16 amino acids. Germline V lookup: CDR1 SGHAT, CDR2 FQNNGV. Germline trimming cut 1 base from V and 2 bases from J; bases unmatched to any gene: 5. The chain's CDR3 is CASSLAGQGNPYEQYF. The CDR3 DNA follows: TGTGCCAGCAGCTTAGCGGGACAGGGGAATCCCTACGAGCAGTACTTC.

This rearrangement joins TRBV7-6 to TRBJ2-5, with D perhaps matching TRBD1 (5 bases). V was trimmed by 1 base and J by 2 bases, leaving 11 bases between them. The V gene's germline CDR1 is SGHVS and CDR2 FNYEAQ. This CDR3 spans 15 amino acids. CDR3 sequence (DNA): TGTGCCAGCAGCTTAGAGCCCAGGGCGCAAGAGACCCAGTACTTC. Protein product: CASSLEPRAQETQYF.

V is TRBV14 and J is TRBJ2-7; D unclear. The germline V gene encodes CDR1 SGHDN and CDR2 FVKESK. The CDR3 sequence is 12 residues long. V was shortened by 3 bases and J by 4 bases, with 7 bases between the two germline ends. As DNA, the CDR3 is TGTGCCAGCAGCCACGACCAATACGAGCAGTACTTC. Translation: CASSHDQYEQYF.

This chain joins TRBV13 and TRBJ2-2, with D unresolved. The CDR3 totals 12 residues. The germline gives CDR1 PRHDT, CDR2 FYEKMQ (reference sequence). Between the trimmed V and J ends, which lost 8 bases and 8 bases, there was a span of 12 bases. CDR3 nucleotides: TGTGCCAGCGGACCTTTTTCGGGGGAGCTGTTTTTT. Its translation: CASGPFSGELFF.

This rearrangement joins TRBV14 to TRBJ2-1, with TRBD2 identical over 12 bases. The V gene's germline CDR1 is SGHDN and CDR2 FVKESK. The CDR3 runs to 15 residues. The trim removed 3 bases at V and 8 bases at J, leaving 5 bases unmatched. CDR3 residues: CASSHTSGRWDEQFF. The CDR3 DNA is TGTGCCAGCAGCCATACTAGCGGGAGGTGGGATGAGCAGTTCTTC.

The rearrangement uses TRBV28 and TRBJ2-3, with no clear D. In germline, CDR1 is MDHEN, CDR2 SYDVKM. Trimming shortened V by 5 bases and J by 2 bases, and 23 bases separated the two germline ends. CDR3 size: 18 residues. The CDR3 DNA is TGTGCCAGCAGTCCATCCGAAATCCTGTTCACCAACACAGATACGCAGTATTTT. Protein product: CASSPSEILFTNTDTQYF.

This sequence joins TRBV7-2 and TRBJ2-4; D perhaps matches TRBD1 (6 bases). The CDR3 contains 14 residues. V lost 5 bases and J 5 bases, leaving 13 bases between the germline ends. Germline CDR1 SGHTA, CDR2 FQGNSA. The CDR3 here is CASSLGQIENIQYF. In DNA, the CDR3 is TGTGCCAGCAGCCTAGGACAGATAGAAAACATTCAGTACTTC.

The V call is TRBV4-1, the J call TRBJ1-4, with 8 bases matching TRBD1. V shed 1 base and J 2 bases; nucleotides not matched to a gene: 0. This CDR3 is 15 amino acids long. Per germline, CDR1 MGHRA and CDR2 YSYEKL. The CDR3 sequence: CASSQGQGTNEKLFF. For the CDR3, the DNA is TGCGCCAGCAGCCAAGGACAGGGGACTAATGAAAAACTGTTTTTT.

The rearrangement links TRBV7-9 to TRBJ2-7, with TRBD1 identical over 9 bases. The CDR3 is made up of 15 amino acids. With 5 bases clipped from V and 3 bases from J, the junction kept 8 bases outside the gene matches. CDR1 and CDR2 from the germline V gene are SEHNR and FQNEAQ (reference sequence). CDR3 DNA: TGTGCCAGCAGCGCGACAGGGGGAACCTTCTACGAGCAGTACTTC. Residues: CASSATGGTFYEQYF.

As DNA, the CDR3 is TGTGCCAGCAGCGTCAACAATGAGCAGTTCTTC. The encoded protein is CASSVNNEQFF. V and J are TRBV9 and TRBJ2-1; D uncertain. The germline CDR1 and CDR2 sequences are SGDLS and YYNGEE. V was shortened by 2 bases and J by 5 bases, with 2 bases between the two germline ends. There are 11 residues in the CDR3.

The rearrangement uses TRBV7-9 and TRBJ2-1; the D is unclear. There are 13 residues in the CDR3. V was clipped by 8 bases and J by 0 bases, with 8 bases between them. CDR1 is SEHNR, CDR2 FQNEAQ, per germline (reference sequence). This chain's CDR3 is CASVGSSYNEQFF. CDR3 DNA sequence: TGTGCCAGCGTAGGAAGCTCCTACAATGAGCAGTTCTTC. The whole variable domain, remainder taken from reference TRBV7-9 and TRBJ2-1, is DTGVSQNPRHKITKRGQNVTFRCDPISEHNRLYWYRQTLGQGPEFLTYFQNEAQLEKSRLLSDRFSAERPKGSFSTLEIQRTEQGDSAMYLCASVGSSYNEQFFGPGTRLTVL.

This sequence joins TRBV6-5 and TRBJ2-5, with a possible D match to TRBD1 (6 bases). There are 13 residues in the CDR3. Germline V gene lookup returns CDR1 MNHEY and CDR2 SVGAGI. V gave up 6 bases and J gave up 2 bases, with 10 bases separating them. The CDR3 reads CASRGGTQETQYF. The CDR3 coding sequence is TGTGCCAGCAGGGGTGGGACACAAGAGACCCAGTACTTC.

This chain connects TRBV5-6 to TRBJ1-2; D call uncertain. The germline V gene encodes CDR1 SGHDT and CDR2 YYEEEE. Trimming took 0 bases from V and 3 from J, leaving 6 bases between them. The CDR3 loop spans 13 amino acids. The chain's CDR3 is CASSLDNYYGYTF. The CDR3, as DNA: TGTGCCAGCAGCTTGGACAATTACTATGGCTACACCTTC.

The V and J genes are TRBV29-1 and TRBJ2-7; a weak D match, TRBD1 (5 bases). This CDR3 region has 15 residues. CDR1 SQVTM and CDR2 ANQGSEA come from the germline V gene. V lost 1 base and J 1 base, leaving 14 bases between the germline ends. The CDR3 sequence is CSVEVSGMESYEQYF. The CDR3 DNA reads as TGCAGCGTTGAAGTTTCAGGGATGGAATCCTACGAGCAGTACTTC.

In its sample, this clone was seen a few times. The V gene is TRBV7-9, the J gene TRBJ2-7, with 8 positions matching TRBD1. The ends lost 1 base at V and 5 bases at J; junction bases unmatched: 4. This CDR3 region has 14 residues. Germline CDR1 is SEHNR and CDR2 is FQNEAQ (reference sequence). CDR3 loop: CASSLGQGADEQYF. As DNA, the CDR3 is TGTGCCAGCAGCTTAGGGCAGGGGGCTGACGAGCAGTACTTC.

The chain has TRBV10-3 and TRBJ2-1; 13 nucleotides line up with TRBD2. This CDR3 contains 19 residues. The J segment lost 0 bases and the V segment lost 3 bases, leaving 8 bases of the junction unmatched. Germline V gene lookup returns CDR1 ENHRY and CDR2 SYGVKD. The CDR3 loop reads CAISEGLAGVNSSYNEQFF. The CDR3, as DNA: TGTGCCATCAGTGAAGGACTAGCGGGGGTAAACAGCTCCTACAATGAGCAGTTCTTC.